This T cell receptor beta chain comes out of a study of shared clonotypes between healthy human individuals. Turning to this clone: Its antigen is unknown.

It was 150 to 250 ng DNA, 25,000 to 35,000 T cell genomes, that sorted-subset replicate PCRs used. Produced via immunoSEQ multiplex PCR; TCRdb's table is partial and in-frame only. Here the sample spans about 2.3 million clones, 80% to 95% being singletons. Study findings and constraints: The study found about 4.6% of naive CD4 clonotypes shared across several donors. Estimated richness values were generally larger in naive subsets than in memory subsets.

J gave up 4 bases and V 0 bases, and 3 bases lay outside the gene matches. This CDR3 spans 15 amino acids. Germline CDR1 SGHTA, CDR2 FQGNSA. The specimen sequenced was naive CD4+ T cells from PBMCs. Subset here: CD45RA+ positively selected. The receptor's source is a man aged 18-30 years in good health. Some clones in this sample may be carry-over from other donors' samples. J is TRBJ2-1 and V is TRBV7-2; TRBD1 matches 7 bases. CDR3 region: CASSLAPGQYNEQFF. DNA for the CDR3: TGTGCCAGCAGCTTAGCCCCGGGACAGTACAATGAGCAGTTCTTC.